These 31 T cell receptor beta chains share one sample of origin, sequenced in a study of cytomegalovirus exposure and HLA in healthy donors (dated 2017 in TCRdb). Receptors were amplified or captured by the immunoSEQ multiplex PCR assay. The multiplex PCR relied on a mix of 60 forward primers for TCR Vbeta segments and 13 reverse primers for TCR Jbeta segments. The source is immuneACCESS, and TCRdb retained only in-frame sequences with V and J called. Part of the clones is not carried over; for the studies checked, unresolved V genes explain less than half of this, and the remainder is unexplained. Here the sample has around 200,000 clones; around 77% occur a single time. 1.6% of the sample comes from the top ten. Sequences were obtained from PBMCs. Receptors were obtained from a woman between 18 and 29 years old in good health and CMV-seronegative.

The V and J genes are TRBV29-1 and TRBJ1-2; 8 bases agree with TRBD1. Germline values: CDR1 SQVTM, CDR2 ANQGSEA. The trim removed 0 bases at V and 0 bases at J, leaving 6 bases unmatched. The CDR3 covers 16 residues. DNA for the CDR3: TGCAGCGTTGAAGACCGGACAGGGTCCGCTAACTATGGCTACACCTTC. Its translation is CSVEDRTGSANYGYTF.

In the case of this clone: Distinct nucleotide sequences in the sample also encode this CDR3. J is TRBJ2-7 and V is TRBV5-1; tentatively, D is TRBD1 (6 bases). With 0 bases removed from V and 6 bases from J, the gap between germline ends came to 13 bases. The CDR3 contains 14 residues. Per the germline V gene, CDR1 is SGHRS and CDR2 is YFSETQ. The CDR3 loop is CASSLGGGGSEQYF. In DNA form, the CDR3 reads TGCGCCAGCAGCTTGGGGGGTGGGGGCTCCGAGCAGTACTTC.

V is TRBV19 and J is TRBJ2-7, with 10 bases identical to TRBD2. J was trimmed by 0 bases and V by 4 bases; bases with no gene match: 0. Germline values: CDR1 LNHDA, CDR2 SQIVND (reference sequence). This CDR3 has 14 residues. The CDR3 nucleotides read TGTGCCAGTAGTAGGACTAGCGGCTCCTACGAGCAGTACTTC. It codes for CASSRTSGSYEQYF.

This clone was recorded a few times. CDR3 coding DNA: TGCGCCAGCAGCCAAGTTAGAGGTACCGGGGAGCTGTTTTTT. It codes for CASSQVRGTGELFF. The chain joins TRBV4-1 to TRBJ2-2; D remains unclear. The ends were cut back, 1 base at V and 5 bases at J, with 8 bases in the middle. The CDR3 is 14 residues long. Germline V gives CDR1 MGHRA, CDR2 YSYEKL.

This clone was seen just once. The V call is TRBV15, the J call TRBJ2-7; a weak D match, TRBD2 (5 bases). V was clipped by 4 bases and J by 5 bases, with 18 bases between them. Germline CDR1 and CDR2: LNHNV and YYDKDF (reference sequence). The length of the CDR3 is 15 residues. CDR3 sequence (DNA): TGTGCCACCAGCAAGGACGCGGACTCCTTGCACGAGCAGTACTTC. Translating gives CATSKDADSLHEQYF.

This clone was recorded a few times. The chain has TRBV18 and TRBJ1-6; D might be TRBD1 (6 bases). V was cut by 4 bases and J by 8 bases, with 18 bases left in between. The CDR3 has 16 residues. Germline CDR1 reads KGHSH; CDR2 reads LQKENI. The CDR3 DNA sequence: TGTGCCAGCTCACTGGTCCCGGGACACAGGGATTCACCCCTCCACTTT. It specifies CASSLVPGHRDSPLHF.

The chain employs TRBV15 and TRBJ2-1, with D tentatively TRBD1 (5 bases). From germline, CDR1 is LNHNV and CDR2 YYDKDF (reference sequence). The CDR3 has 12 amino acids. The ends were cut back, 5 bases at V and 12 bases at J, with 14 bases in the middle. The chain's CDR3 is CATSGATVGQFF. The DNA of the CDR3 is TGTGCCACCAGCGGGGCCACGGTAGGGCAGTTCTTC.

The rearrangement uses TRBV28 and TRBJ1-3; D call uncertain. V dropped 7 bases and J dropped 6 bases, with 22 bases sitting between them. Germline V gene lookup returns CDR1 MDHEN and CDR2 SYDVKM. This CDR3 has 16 residues. CDR3 loop: CASTPAEGSLENTIYF. CDR3 coding DNA: TGTGCCAGCACTCCCGCGGAGGGCAGTCTGGAAAACACCATATATTTT. The variable domain in full, with the rest retrieved from reference TRBV28 and TRBJ1-3, is DVKVTQSSRYLVKRTGEKVFLECVQDMDHENMFWYRQDPGLGLRLIYFSYDVKMKEKGDIPEGYSVSREKKERFSLILESASTNQTSMYLCASTPAEGSLENTIYFGEGSWLTVV.

The chain's CDR3 is CASSLSPERTDTQYF. The CDR3 DNA follows: TGTGCCAGCAGCTTAAGCCCCGAACGGACAGATACGCAGTATTTT. The V and J genes are TRBV11-1 and TRBJ2-3; D call uncertain. Germline-derived CDR1 and CDR2 are SGHAT and FQDESV (reference sequence). This CDR3 spans 15 amino acids. V shed 2 bases and J shed 3 bases, with 12 bases lying between them.

J is TRBJ2-1 and V is TRBV12-5; weak D call: TRBD2 (5 bases). The germline CDR1 and CDR2 sequences are LGHNT and FRNRAP. With 0 bases removed from V and 5 bases from J, the gap between germline ends came to 8 bases. CDR3 length equals 14 residues. The CDR3 bases are TGTGCTAGTGGTTTGGTATCGGGGAACAATGAGCAGTTCTTC. Translation gives CASGLVSGNNEQFF.

This chain joins TRBV7-3 and TRBJ1-6, with TRBD1 matching 8 bases. The CDR3 has 13 amino acids. Germline lookup yields CDR1 SGHTA and CDR2 FQGTGA. Germline trimming cut 2 bases from V and 10 bases from J; bases unmatched to any gene: 1. The CDR3 sequence: CASSLDRGSPLHF. The DNA of the CDR3 is TGTGCCAGCAGCTTAGACAGGGGATCACCCCTCCACTTT.

The chain carries TRBV5-1 and TRBJ2-5; TRBD1 is a possible D gene (6 bases). The germline gives CDR1 SGHRS, CDR2 YFSETQ. The length of the CDR3 is 14 residues. Between the trimmed V and J ends, which lost 9 bases and 5 bases, there was a span of 20 bases. The CDR3 sequence: CATSDQGRLETQYF. The CDR3 nucleotides are TGCGCCACCTCGGACCAGGGGCGCCTGGAGACCCAGTACTTC.

The chain joins TRBV5-1 to TRBJ1-2; 7 bases map to TRBD1. Germline V CDR1 and CDR2: SGHRS, YFSETQ. The CDR3 sequence is 13 residues long. Losses at the gene ends were 4 bases for V and 7 bases for J; bases not matched to a gene: 7. CDR3 coding DNA: TGCGCCAGCAGCGGAGACAGGGTGGCTGGCTACACCTTC. This codes for CASSGDRVAGYTF.

This chain joins TRBV25-1 and TRBJ1-6; a possible D gene is TRBD1 (6 bases). Trimming removed 2 bases at V and 6 bases at J, with 14 bases between. Germline V CDR1 and CDR2: MGHDK, SYGVNS. This CDR3 is 16 amino acids long. The CDR3 bases are TGTGCCAGCAGTGAAGATGGTGGGACACTTAATTCACCCCTCCACTTT. This encodes CASSEDGGTLNSPLHF.

The V call is TRBV9, the J call TRBJ1-4, with TRBD1 matching over 9 bases. J lost 8 bases, V lost 4 bases, and 6 bases had no gene match. Germline values: CDR1 SGDLS, CDR2 YYNGEE. The CDR3 is 14 amino acids. The DNA of the CDR3 is TGTGCCAGCAGCAAGGACAGGGGACGGGAAAAACTGTTTTTT. It is translated as CASSKDRGREKLFF.

This chain connects TRBV6-1 to TRBJ1-5, with 7 bases identical to TRBD1. This CDR3 is built from 18 residues. Germline-derived CDR1 and CDR2 are MNHNS and SASEGT. With V trimmed by 2 bases and J by 6 bases, 16 bases remained unmatched. The CDR3 region is CASSEPGQRQMVGQPQHF. The CDR3 DNA reads TGTGCCAGCAGTGAACCGGGACAGCGACAGATGGTAGGTCAGCCCCAGCATTTT.

The chain links TRBV19 to TRBJ1-4; no firm D call. CDR3 size: 15 residues. Per germline, CDR1 LNHDA and CDR2 SQIVND (reference sequence). V shed 7 bases and J shed 0 bases, with 12 bases lying between them. CDR3 residues: CASIDHSATNEKLFF. The CDR3 DNA sequence: TGTGCCAGTATCGATCACAGTGCAACTAATGAAAAACTGTTTTTT. The full variable domain, its missing parts supplied by reference TRBV19 and TRBJ1-4, is DGGITQSPKYLFRKEGQNVTLSCEQNLNHDAMYWYRQDPGQGLRLIYYSQIVNDFQKGDIAEGYSVSREKKESFPLTVTSAQKNPTAFYLCASIDHSATNEKLFFGSGTQLSVL.

The chain carries TRBV25-1 and TRBJ1-5; D gene uncertain. V lost 3 bases to trimming and J lost 0 bases, with 9 bases between them. Germline loops: CDR1 MGHDK, CDR2 SYGVNS. The CDR3 has 15 amino acids. As DNA, the CDR3 is TGTGCCAGCAGTGACCTGGCAGATAGCAATCAGCCCCAGCATTTT. Translating it yields CASSDLADSNQPQHF.

The chain joins TRBV28 to TRBJ1-1; the D is unclear. The CDR3 loop spans 14 amino acids. Trimming left V 3 bases short and J 1 base short, with 9 bases between. Per the germline V gene, CDR1 is MDHEN and CDR2 is SYDVKM. The CDR3 DNA reads as TGTGCCAGCAGTTTTTTTGCAGAGAACACTGAAGCTTTCTTT. Translation gives CASSFFAENTEAFF.

This clone has more than one count but fewer than ten. V gene TRBV5-6 combines with J gene TRBJ1-1; TRBD1 agrees at 8 bases. After removal of 5 bases from V and 7 bases from J, the junction contained 10 bases not matched to a gene. Per the germline V gene, CDR1 is SGHDT and CDR2 is YYEEEE. This CDR3 spans 14 amino acids. The CDR3 DNA follows: TGTGCCAGCAGGGTGACGACAGGGGTTGATGAAGCTTTCTTT. Translation gives CASRVTTGVDEAFF.

The chain links TRBV27 to TRBJ2-1; 8 positions match TRBD1. The length of the CDR3 is 15 residues. V dropped 4 bases and J dropped 5; count of bases not matched to a gene: 7. Germline-derived CDR1 and CDR2 are MNHEY and SMNVEV (reference sequence). DNA of the CDR3: TGTGCCAGCAGTTCAGACAGGGGTATGGACAATGAGCAGTTCTTC. It encodes CASSSDRGMDNEQFF.

Concerning this clone: Other DNA variants within this sample encode the same CDR3. This chain joins TRBV9 and TRBJ1-5, with D perhaps TRBD1 (5 bases). CDR1 is SGDLS and CDR2 is YYNGEE in the germline V gene. V gave up 0 bases and J gave up 3 bases, with 10 bases separating them. The length of the CDR3 is 15 residues. CDR3 sequence reads: CASSVDGGLNQPQHF. For the CDR3, the DNA is TGTGCCAGCAGCGTAGACGGGGGTCTCAATCAGCCCCAGCATTTT.

The chain links TRBV7-3 to TRBJ2-3, with 7 bases aligning to TRBD1. The CDR3 has 15 amino acids. Germline V gene lookup returns CDR1 SGHTA and CDR2 FQGTGA. V shed 2 bases, J shed 2 bases, and the junction held 4 bases outside the gene matches. CDR3 in amino acids: CASSLQTGITDTQYF. The CDR3 bases are TGTGCCAGCAGCTTACAGACAGGGATCACAGATACGCAGTATTTT.

The chain carries TRBV27 and TRBJ2-5; TRBD2 agrees at 11 bases. CDR3 length: 14 amino acids. Per the germline V gene, CDR1 is MNHEY and CDR2 is SMNVEV (reference sequence). Trimming cost V 6 bases and J 5 bases; bases outside gene matches: 5. CDR3: CASRSSGRVETQYF. CDR3 DNA: TGTGCCAGCAGAAGTAGCGGGAGGGTGGAGACCCAGTACTTC.

With respect to this clone: The junction differs from germline at one of its ends, possibly a read error. This sequence joins TRBV7-8 and TRBJ2-2; D is possibly TRBD2 (6 bases). The CDR3 runs to 16 residues. Germline V gives CDR1 SGHVS, CDR2 FQNEAQ. In DNA form, the CDR3 reads TGTGCCAGCAGCTTGGGGAGGACTGGGAACCCCGGGGAGCTGTTTTTT. Translation gives CASSLGRTGNPGELFF. The variable domain in full, with the rest retrieved from reference TRBV7-8 and TRBJ2-2, is GAGVSQSPRYKVAKRGQDVALRCDPISGHVSLFWYQQALGQGPEFLTYFQNEAQLDKSGLPSDRFFAERPEGSVSTLKIQRTQQEDSAVYLCASSLGRTGNPGELFFGEGSRLTVL.

Only one count was recorded for this clone. The rearrangement links TRBV6-6 to TRBJ1-5; 7 nucleotides align to TRBD1. This CDR3 contains 16 residues. Germline assignment: CDR1 MNHNY and CDR2 SVGAGI (reference sequence). V was pared by 6 bases and J by 0 bases, with 8 bases of the junction left unmatched. The CDR3 loop is CASRRGTELSNQPQHF. CDR3 in DNA: TGTGCCAGCAGACGAGGGACAGAACTTAGCAATCAGCCCCAGCATTTT.

There are a few counts of this clone. The CDR3 spells CASRILGGVNEQFF. CDR3 in DNA: TGTGCCTCACGTATCCTGGGGGGTGTCAATGAGCAGTTCTTC. This chain links TRBV2 with TRBJ2-1, with a weak D call TRBD2 (6 bases). The CDR3 has 14 amino acids. V was cut by 11 bases and J by 6 bases, with 20 bases left in between. Germline CDR1 SNHLY, CDR2 FYNNEI.

A remark on this clone: Without the conserved terminal phenylalanine or tryptophan, this CDR3 likely stems from a read error. The gene calls are TRBV2 and TRBJ2-7; 8 bases are shared with TRBD1. J was trimmed by 0 bases and V by 8 bases; bases with no gene match: 6. The V gene's germline CDR1 is SNHLY and CDR2 FYNNEI. The CDR3 length is 14 residues. CDR3: CASARDRSSYEQYL. CDR3 DNA: TGTGCCAGCGCAAGGGACAGGAGCTCCTACGAGCAGTACCTC.

This chain connects TRBV6-1 to TRBJ1-1; a possible D gene is TRBD1 (5 bases). The ends were cut back, 5 bases at V and 5 bases at J, with 12 bases in the middle. The CDR3 length is 13 residues. CDR1 MNHNS and CDR2 SASEGT come from the germline V gene. For the CDR3, the DNA is TGTGCCAGCAGTCTCGGGGAGGGGACTGAAGCTTTCTTT. Protein sequence: CASSLGEGTEAFF.

The V and J genes are TRBV9 and TRBJ2-2, with 10 bases matching TRBD1. The CDR3 loop spans 16 amino acids. The V gene's germline CDR1 is SGDLS and CDR2 YYNGEE. Trimming took 3 bases from V and 3 from J; bases not matched to a gene: 5. DNA of the CDR3: TGTGCCAGCAGCGCAGGGACAGGGGTGTACACCGGGGAGCTGTTTTTT. The encoded protein is CASSAGTGVYTGELFF.

The chain carries TRBV7-2 and TRBJ1-4; D gene ambiguous. The V end lost 1 base, the J end lost 7 bases, and 7 bases lay between the germline ends. CDR1 and CDR2 (germline): SGHTA, FQGNSA. This CDR3 is built from 13 residues. CDR3 in DNA: TGTGCCAGCAGCTTAGGGGGAGGTGAAAAACTGTTTTTT. The encoded protein is CASSLGGGEKLFF.